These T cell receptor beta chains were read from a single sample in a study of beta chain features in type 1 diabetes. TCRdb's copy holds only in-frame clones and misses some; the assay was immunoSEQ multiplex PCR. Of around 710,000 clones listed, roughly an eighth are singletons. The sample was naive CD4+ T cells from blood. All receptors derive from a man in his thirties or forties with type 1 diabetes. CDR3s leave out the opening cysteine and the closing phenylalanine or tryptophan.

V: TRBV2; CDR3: ASRKEGQGSNEQF
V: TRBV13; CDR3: ASSRGYPGGEQY
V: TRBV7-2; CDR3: ASSARLFVGEDTQY
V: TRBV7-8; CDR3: ASSSDNINQPQH
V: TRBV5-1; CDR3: ASQLFSGANVLT
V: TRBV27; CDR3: ASRRGAGELF
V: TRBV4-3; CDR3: ASSPQGTGANVLT
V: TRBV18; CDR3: ASSPSANTGELF
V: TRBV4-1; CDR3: ASSLGQGQETQY
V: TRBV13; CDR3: ASSLLEGQSSYNEQF
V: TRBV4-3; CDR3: ASSQDSEGQGNTIY
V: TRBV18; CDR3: ASSLIRGENSPLH
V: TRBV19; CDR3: ASQRYNQPQH
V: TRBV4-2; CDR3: ASSLRTQGQSTDTQY
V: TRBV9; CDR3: ASSDRGGDTDTQY
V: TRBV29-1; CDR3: SVEQIRQGRRKLF
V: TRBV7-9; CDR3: ASSLGTGALSGANVLT
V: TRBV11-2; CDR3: ASSLDDSQETQY
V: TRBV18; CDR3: ASSPLSGRAHTDTQY
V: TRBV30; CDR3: AWSVLSTGGYT
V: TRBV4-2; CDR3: ASSQDLGWTGQETQY
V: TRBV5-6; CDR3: ASSYRTGNYGYT
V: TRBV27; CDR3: ASSFSQGARYGYT
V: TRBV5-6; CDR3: ASSLVGGVETQY
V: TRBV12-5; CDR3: ASPDSGQSNSPLH
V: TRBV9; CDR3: ASSPRVAGGRRTDTQY
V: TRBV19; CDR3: ASTDGGSGANVLT
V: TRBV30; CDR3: AWRSAGGGVETQY
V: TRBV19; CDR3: ASSSGLAVYEQF
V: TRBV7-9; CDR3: ASSLQGLGEQY
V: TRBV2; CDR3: ASRIDSSLSTDTQY
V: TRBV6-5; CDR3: ASSRGDYSGQY
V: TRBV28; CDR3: ASSFPDHGQETQY
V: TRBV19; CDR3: ASSAFGMNTEAF
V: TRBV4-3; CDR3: ASSQVSQGASYSLYGYT
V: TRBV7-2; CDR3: ASSWTSGDYNEQF
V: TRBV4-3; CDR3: ASSQAPRPGGGGEETQY